These 26 T cell receptor beta chains originate from one sample sequenced in a study of blood T cells in healthy people across ages (dated by TCRdb to the mid-2010s). Libraries were built with 5' RACE. The data were produced on an Illumina HiSeq 2500. A second about 7 to 11 cycle PCR used a sample-barcoded 5' primer and a J-beta primer mix. TCRdb trimmed public reads at Q25 via fastp, called clones via MiXCR and kept in-frame beta chains. CDR3 protein duplicates are merged, each entry listing the most common genes and DNA. Present in this sample are 1.5 million to 2 million distinct CDR3 sequences, under 30% of which were seen just once. In total, the top ten clones hold about 8% of the sample. The sample comprised blood. These TCRs come from a woman aged 25 to 45 in good health.

This chain joins TRBV9 and TRBJ2-7; D assignment may be TRBD1 or TRBD2 (5 bases each). The germline V and J ends were trimmed by 1 base and 4 bases, with 15 bases remaining between them. Germline V gene sequence: CDR1 SGDLS, CDR2 YYNGEE. The CDR3 length is 15 residues. CDR3 sequence (DNA): TGTGCCAGCAGCGTATCCACCGGGGCCCTTTACGAGCAGTACTTC. It translates to CASSVSTGALYEQYF.

This clonotype was seen a handful of times. CDR3: CASNEGTGYNEQFF. CDR3 coding DNA: TGTGCCAGCAACGAGGGGACAGGCTACAATGAGCAGTTCTTC. V and J are TRBV12-3 or TRBV12-4 and TRBJ2-1, with 8 bases identical to TRBD1. The CDR3 consists of 14 residues. With V trimmed by 7 bases and J by 3 bases, 5 bases remained unmatched.

This clonotype has more than one count but fewer than ten. This may arise from a read error, as a much more abundant clone is one base away. The chain uses TRBV29-1 and TRBJ2-3, with D uncertain. The CDR3 sequence is 15 residues long. V lost 3 bases and J lost 0, with 13 bases in between. Germline CDR1 reads SQVTM; CDR2 reads ANQGSEA. The CDR3 region has the DNA TGCAGCGTTGATCTCTACGTCTCTAGCACAGATACGCAGTATTTT. Amino acid sequence: CSVDLYVSSTDTQYF.

This clonotype was seen ten or more times. The rearrangement links TRBV10-3 to TRBJ2-7, with D possibly being TRBD1 (5 bases). The CDR3 is 11 amino acids. Trimming cost V 4 bases and J 6 bases, with 7 bases left between them. Germline V lookup: CDR1 ENHRY, CDR2 SYGVKD. This chain's CDR3 is CAISGRVEQYF. The CDR3 DNA is TGTGCCATCAGTGGCAGGGTCGAGCAGTACTTC.

J is TRBJ2-1 and V is TRBV5-1; 10 nucleotides match TRBD2. From germline, CDR1 is SGHRS and CDR2 YFSETQ. This CDR3 has 15 amino acids. Trimming at V came to 2 bases and at J to 7 bases, leaving 6 bases not matched to a gene. As DNA, the CDR3 is TGCGCCAGCAGCTTAAGCGGGGGGGCCGAAAATGAGCAGTTCTTC. As protein: CASSLSGGAENEQFF.

This chain uses TRBV6-5 with TRBJ1-1; D is undetermined. Trimming cost V 1 base and J 1 base, with 10 bases left between them. Germline CDR1 and CDR2: MNHEY and SVGAGI. The CDR3 contains 15 residues. CDR3 region: CASSYWKVRNTEAFF. The CDR3 nucleotides are TGTGCCAGCAGTTACTGGAAGGTCAGGAACACTGAAGCTTTCTTT.

This clonotype was counted only a few times. The V call is TRBV21-1, the J call TRBJ2-1; the D call of TRBD2 is as the table states it, not checked on the DNA. TRBV21-1 corresponds to a pseudogene. This CDR3 is built from 19 residues. The CDR3 DNA follows: TGTGCCAGCAGCAAGGGGGGGCTAGCGGGAGCCTCCTTCTACAATGAGCAGTTCTTC. Its translation is CASSKGGLAGASFYNEQFF.

J is TRBJ1-3 and V is TRBV4-1, with TRBD1 matching 8 bases. V gave up 1 base and J gave up 3 bases; unmatched junction bases: 2. The length of the CDR3 is 15 residues. Germline loops: CDR1 MGHRA, CDR2 YSYEKL. CDR3 DNA sequence: TGCGCCAGCAGCCAAGCTGACAGGGGTGGAAACACCATATATTTT. Amino acid sequence: CASSQADRGGNTIYF.

This clonotype was seen a single time. Likely a read error: the CDR3 ends without its conserved phenylalanine or tryptophan. This chain connects TRBV5-1 to TRBJ2-1, with 11 bases lining up with TRBD2. CDR1 is SGHRS and CDR2 is YFSETQ in the germline V gene. CDR3 length equals 15 residues. The ends lost 3 bases at V and 4 bases at J; junction bases unmatched: 3. CDR3 sequence (DNA): TGCGCCAGCAGCTCCCTAGCGGGGGGATACAATGAGCAGTTCTGC. This gives the protein CASSSLAGGYNEQFC.

The chain links TRBV7-9 to TRBJ1-1; TRBD1 is a possible D gene (6 bases). Germline-derived CDR1 and CDR2 are SEHNR and FQNEAQ (reference sequence). The CDR3 contains 13 residues. The V end was cut by 6 bases, the J end by 6 bases, with 14 bases between. CDR3 amino acids: CASSSEGGAEAFF. The DNA of the CDR3 is TGTGCCAGCAGTTCCGAGGGGGGGGCTGAAGCTTTCTTT.

The J gene is TRBJ2-7, the V gene TRBV4-1; TRBD2 aligns across 13 bases. The V segment lost 3 bases and the J segment 3 bases; nucleotides outside the gene matches: 2. The germline gives CDR1 MGHRA, CDR2 YSYEKL. This CDR3 contains 15 residues. CDR3 nucleotide sequence: TGCGCCAGCAGCCAGGGACTAGCGGGGTACTACGAGCAGTACTTC. It yields the protein CASSQGLAGYYEQYF.

This clonotype was recorded many times. The chain has TRBV20-1 and TRBJ2-1; 11 positions agree with TRBD2. The CDR3 runs to 14 residues. V shed 3 bases and J 7 bases; nucleotides not matched to a gene: 5. Germline-derived CDR1 and CDR2 are DFQATT and SNEGSKA (reference sequence). The DNA of the CDR3 is TGCAGTGCTAGTGGTCCTAGCGGGGGGAATGAGCAGTTCTTC. Its protein is CSASGPSGGNEQFF.

This clonotype was counted between two and nine times. Here the CDR3 DNA reads TGCGCCAGCAGCTCAAATCCCGGGACAGGACCCTCAGATACGCAGTATTTT. Translation gives CASSSNPGTGPSDTQYF. The V gene is TRBV5-1, the J gene TRBJ2-3; 8 bases fit TRBD1. The CDR3 runs 17 residues. From germline, CDR1 is SGHRS and CDR2 YFSETQ. Trimming cost V 3 bases and J 4 bases; bases outside gene matches: 13.

This clonotype has ten or more counts. J is TRBJ2-1 and V is TRBV24-1, with D unresolved. The CDR3 covers 16 residues. Germline CDR1 and CDR2: KGHDR and SFDVKD. V lost 3 bases, J lost 6 bases, and 17 bases lay in between. This CDR3 is CATSDPAGPLANEQFF. CDR3 nucleotide sequence: TGTGCCACCAGTGATCCAGCCGGTCCGCTTGCCAATGAGCAGTTCTTC.

This clonotype was recorded a few times. The chain carries TRBV12-3 or TRBV12-4 and TRBJ1-5; D ambiguous. This CDR3 is 13 amino acids long. Trimming removed 2 bases from V and 6 bases from J, with 8 bases in between. CDR3 protein: CASSLSVGQPQHF. CDR3 in DNA: TGTGCCAGCAGTTTATCCGTAGGTCAGCCCCAGCATTTT.

The CDR3 loop reads CASSLGTLEQFF. The CDR3 DNA sequence: TGTGCCAGCAGCCTCGGGACTCTAGAGCAGTTCTTC. The rearrangement links TRBV7-2 to TRBJ2-1; perhaps TRBD2 as D (6 bases). Per germline, CDR1 SGHTA and CDR2 FQGNSA. Trimming cost V 5 bases and J 10 bases, with 12 bases left between them. The CDR3 runs 12 residues.

The rearrangement uses TRBV4-1 and TRBJ2-7; TRBD2 matches at 8 bases. CDR1 is MGHRA, CDR2 YSYEKL, per germline. Trimming cost V 0 bases and J 7 bases; bases outside gene matches: 11. This CDR3 spans 16 amino acids. The CDR3 loop is CASSQDRPAGVYEQYF. The CDR3 DNA reads as TGCGCCAGCAGCCAAGATCGGCCAGCGGGGGTGTATGAGCAGTACTTC.

The V and J genes are TRBV6-1 and TRBJ1-4; a weak D match, TRBD1 (6 bases). Trimming cost V 0 bases and J 7 bases, with 9 bases left between them. The germline V gene has CDR1 MNHNS and CDR2 SASEGT. This CDR3 region has 14 residues. The CDR3 region is CASSEARGSEKLFF. The CDR3 bases are TGTGCCAGCAGTGAAGCCAGGGGAAGTGAAAAACTGTTTTTT.

Worth noting for this clonotype: This may be a read error: a much more frequent sequence differs by one nucleotide. This sequence joins TRBV6-4 and TRBJ2-1; TRBD2 might be the D (5 bases). Germline CDR1 reads MRHNA; CDR2 reads SNTAGT. Trimming shortened V by 4 bases and J by 9 bases, and 13 bases separated the two germline ends. The CDR3 spans 13 residues. The CDR3 is CASSGRAAAEQFF. CDR3 coding DNA: TGTGCCAGCAGTGGAAGGGCAGCGGCTGAGCAGTTCTTC.

The rearrangement uses TRBV4-1 and TRBJ2-1; either TRBD1 or TRBD2 may fit D (5 bases each). The CDR3 is 14 residues long. V was cut by 2 bases and J by 5 bases, with 10 bases left in between. The germline V gene encodes CDR1 MGHRA and CDR2 YSYEKL. The CDR3 sequence is CASSQSGTNNEQFF. CDR3 DNA sequence: TGCGCCAGCAGCCAATCCGGGACCAACAATGAGCAGTTCTTC.

Notes on this clonotype: A read error may be the cause here, since a much bigger clone is one base away. Since the CDR3 does not end with the conserved phenylalanine or tryptophan, this likely comes from a read error. The gene calls are TRBV7-6 and TRBJ2-7; the match to TRBD2 covers 7 bases. The CDR3 spans 15 residues. Trimming at V came to 7 bases and at J to 5 bases, leaving 14 bases not matched to a gene. The germline V gene encodes CDR1 SGHVS and CDR2 FNYEAQ. The CDR3 loop is CASTLGGGVLDEQYL. The CDR3 nucleotides read TGTGCCAGCACCCTCGGGGGAGGGGTGCTGGACGAGCAGTACCTC.

This clonotype was detected ten times or more. V gene TRBV29-1 combines with J gene TRBJ2-7; 9 bases fit TRBD1. This CDR3 region has 14 residues. Trimming took 7 bases from V and 2 from J; bases not matched to a gene: 9. Germline-derived CDR1 and CDR2 are SQVTM and ANQGSEA. For the CDR3, the DNA is TGCAGCGGGGGAAGGGGACAGGGAGCCTACGAGCAGTACTTC. Translating gives CSGGRGQGAYEQYF.

This clonotype was found many times. This rearrangement joins TRBV12-3 or TRBV12-4 to TRBJ2-7; 10 bases agree with TRBD1. V lost 3 bases and J lost 4; bases outside the gene matches: 6. The CDR3 extends over 15 amino acids. The CDR3, as DNA: TGTGCCAGCAGTTTCCCCGGACAGGGGGTGTACGAGCAGTACTTC. Protein sequence: CASSFPGQGVYEQYF.

To note about this clonotype: This may be a read error: a much more frequent sequence differs by one nucleotide. The rearrangement uses TRBV5-1 and TRBJ1-4; possible D gene TRBD1, 6 bases. From germline, CDR1 is SGHRS and CDR2 YFSETQ. The CDR3 totals 13 residues. CDR3 protein: CASSTDSNEKRFF. In DNA, the CDR3 is TGCGCCAGCAGCACGGACAGTAATGAAAAACGGTTTTTT.

This clonotype was seen a handful of times. The J gene is TRBJ1-5, the V gene TRBV19, with unresolved D. Trimming took off 3 bases at V and 2 bases at J, with 11 bases between the two ends. This CDR3 comprises 15 residues. In germline, CDR1 is LNHDA, CDR2 SQIVND (reference sequence). CDR3 sequence: CASSILGPGNQPQHF. As DNA, the CDR3 is TGTGCCAGTAGTATCCTAGGACCGGGCAATCAGCCCCAGCATTTT.

Many counts were recorded for this clonotype. This chain connects TRBV5-4 to TRBJ2-3; D remains unclear. The CDR3 length is 12 residues. Germline V gene data show CDR1 as SGHNT and CDR2 as YYREEE (reference sequence). V lost 3 bases and J 7 bases, leaving 9 bases between the germline ends. The CDR3 protein is CASSSGWNTQYF. CDR3 DNA sequence: TGTGCCAGCAGCTCCGGATGGAATACGCAGTATTTT.